This T cell receptor (beta chain) was captured in a study of T-cell memory formation after mild COVID-19. This CDR3 region has 13 residues. V was clipped by 5 bases and J by 7 bases, with 9 bases between them. The V gene's germline CDR1 is SEHNR and CDR2 FQNEAQ (reference sequence). This clonotype appeared a few times. Its antigen is currently unknown. TCRdb reprocessed the 5' RACE reads with MiXCR, giving one entry per CDR3 protein. The table lists nearly 250,000 distinct CDR3 sequences, just over 15% of them singletons. The study, taken as a whole, reports: Nothing confirmed that second-wave clones peaking on day 37 were specific for SARS-CoV-2.

Input material: PBMCs or a T cell subset sorted from them (not recorded which). The receptor comes from an adult woman who had mild COVID-19 (a few samples of this study predate the infection). Cell type and time point are not known. This rearrangement joins TRBV7-9 to TRBJ1-6; D may be TRBD1 (5 bases). CDR3 DNA sequence: TGTGCCAGCAGCCCACGGGGGAATTCACCCCTCCACTTT. The encoded protein is CASSPRGNSPLHF. Full variable domain (missing parts from reference TRBV7-9 and TRBJ1-6): DTGVSQNPRHKITKRGQNVTFRCDPISEHNRLYWYRQTLGQGPEFLTYFQNEAQLEKSRLLSDRFSAERPKGSFSTLEIQRTEQGDSAMYLCASSPRGNSPLHFGNGTRLTVT.